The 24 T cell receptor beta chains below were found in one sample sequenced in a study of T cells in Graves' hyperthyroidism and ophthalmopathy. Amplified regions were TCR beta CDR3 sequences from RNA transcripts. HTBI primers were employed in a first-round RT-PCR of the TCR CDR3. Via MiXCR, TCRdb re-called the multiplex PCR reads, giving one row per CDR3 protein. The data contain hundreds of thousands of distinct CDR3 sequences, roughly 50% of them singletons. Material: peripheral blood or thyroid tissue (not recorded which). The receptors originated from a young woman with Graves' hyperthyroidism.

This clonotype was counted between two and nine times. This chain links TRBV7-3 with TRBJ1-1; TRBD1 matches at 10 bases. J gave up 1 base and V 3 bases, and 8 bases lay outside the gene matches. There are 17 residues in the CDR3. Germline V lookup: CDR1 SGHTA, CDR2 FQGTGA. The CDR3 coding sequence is TGTGCCAGCAGCTTGGTCCCGGGACAGGGGACGAACACTGAAGCTTTCTTT. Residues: CASSLVPGQGTNTEAFF.

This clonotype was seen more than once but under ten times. CDR3 amino acids: CASSEMDRPQHF. The CDR3 DNA sequence: TGTGCCAGCAGTGAAATGGACAGACCCCAGCATTTT. This chain connects TRBV2 to TRBJ1-5; possible D gene TRBD1, 6 bases. This CDR3 comprises 12 residues. The V and J ends lost 2 bases and 10 bases respectively, with 9 bases between them. CDR1 and CDR2 (germline): SNHLY, FYNNEI.

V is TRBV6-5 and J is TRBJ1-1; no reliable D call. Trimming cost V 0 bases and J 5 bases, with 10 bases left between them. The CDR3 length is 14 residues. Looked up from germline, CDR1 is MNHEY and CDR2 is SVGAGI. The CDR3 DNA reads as TGTGCCAGCAGTTACTCTGCTGGGATAACTGAAGCTTTCTTT. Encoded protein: CASSYSAGITEAFF.

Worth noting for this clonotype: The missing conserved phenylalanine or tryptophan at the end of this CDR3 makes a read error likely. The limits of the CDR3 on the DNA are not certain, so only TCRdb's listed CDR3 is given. CDR3 sequence reads: CAISDLAQDEI. The chain employs TRBV10-3 and TRBJ2-6; no check of the table's D call, TRBD2, against the DNA was made. The V gene's germline CDR1 is ENHRY and CDR2 SYGVKD. The CDR3 length equals 11 residues, ends included.

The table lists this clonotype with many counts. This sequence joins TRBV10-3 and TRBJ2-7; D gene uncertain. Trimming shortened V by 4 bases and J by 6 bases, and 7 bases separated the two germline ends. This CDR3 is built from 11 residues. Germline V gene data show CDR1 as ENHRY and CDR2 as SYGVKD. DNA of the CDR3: TGTGCCATCAGTGGCCTGGGCGAGCAGTACTTC. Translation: CAISGLGEQYF.

The CDR3 nucleotides read TGTGCCAGCAGCCCAGGGAGAATTGAGACCCAGTACTTC. Translating gives CASSPGRIETQYF. The chain combines TRBV7-9 with TRBJ2-5; either TRBD1 or TRBD2 may fit D (5 bases each). The CDR3 runs to 13 residues. CDR1 is SEHNR and CDR2 is FQNEAQ in the germline V gene (reference sequence). Trimming shortened V by 5 bases and J by 5 bases, and 12 bases separated the two germline ends.

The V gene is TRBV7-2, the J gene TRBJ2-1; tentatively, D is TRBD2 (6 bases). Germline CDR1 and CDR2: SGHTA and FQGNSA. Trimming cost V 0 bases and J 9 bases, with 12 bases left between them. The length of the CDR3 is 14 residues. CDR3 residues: CASSLAGGTGEQFF. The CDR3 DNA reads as TGTGCCAGCAGCTTAGCGGGAGGAACGGGTGAGCAGTTCTTC.

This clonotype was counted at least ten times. The chain's CDR3 is CASSFRRNQETQYF. The CDR3 nucleotides are TGTGCCAGCAGCTTCAGACGAAACCAAGAGACCCAGTACTTC. The V call is TRBV7-8, the J call TRBJ2-5; D is undetermined. The germline CDR1 and CDR2 sequences are SGHVS and FQNEAQ. The ends were cut back, 3 bases at V and 0 bases at J, with 8 bases in the middle. This CDR3 has 14 residues.

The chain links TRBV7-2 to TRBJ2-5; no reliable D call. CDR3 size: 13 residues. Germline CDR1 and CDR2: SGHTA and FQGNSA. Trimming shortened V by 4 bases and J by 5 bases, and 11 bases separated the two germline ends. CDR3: CASSSELRETQYF. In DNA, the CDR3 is TGTGCCAGCAGCTCAGAATTACGTGAGACCCAGTACTTC.

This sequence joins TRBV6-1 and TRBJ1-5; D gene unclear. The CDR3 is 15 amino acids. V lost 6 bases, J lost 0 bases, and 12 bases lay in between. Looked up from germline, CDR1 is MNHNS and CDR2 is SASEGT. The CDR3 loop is CASSLSRYSNQPQHF. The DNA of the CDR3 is TGTGCCAGCAGCTTAAGCCGCTATAGCAATCAGCCCCAGCATTTT.

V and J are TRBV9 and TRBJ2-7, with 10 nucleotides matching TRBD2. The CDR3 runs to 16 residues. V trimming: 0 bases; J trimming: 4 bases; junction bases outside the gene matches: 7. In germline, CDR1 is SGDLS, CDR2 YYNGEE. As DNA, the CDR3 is TGTGCCAGCAGCGTAGGTGGACTAGCGGAGACATACGAGCAGTACTTC. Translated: CASSVGGLAETYEQYF.

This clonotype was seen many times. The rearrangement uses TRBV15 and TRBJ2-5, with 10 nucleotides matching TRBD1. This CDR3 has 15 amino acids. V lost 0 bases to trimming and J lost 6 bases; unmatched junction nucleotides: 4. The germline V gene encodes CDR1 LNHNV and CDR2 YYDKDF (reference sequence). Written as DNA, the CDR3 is TGTGCCACCAGCAGAGATTTGGGACAGGGGAAGACCCAGTACTTC. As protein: CATSRDLGQGKTQYF.

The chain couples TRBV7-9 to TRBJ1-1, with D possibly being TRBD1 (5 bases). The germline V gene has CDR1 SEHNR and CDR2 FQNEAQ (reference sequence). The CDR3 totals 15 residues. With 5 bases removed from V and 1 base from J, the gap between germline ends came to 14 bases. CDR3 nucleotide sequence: TGTGCCAGCAGCATAAGCTGGGACGGGAACACTGAAGCTTTCTTT. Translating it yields CASSISWDGNTEAFF.

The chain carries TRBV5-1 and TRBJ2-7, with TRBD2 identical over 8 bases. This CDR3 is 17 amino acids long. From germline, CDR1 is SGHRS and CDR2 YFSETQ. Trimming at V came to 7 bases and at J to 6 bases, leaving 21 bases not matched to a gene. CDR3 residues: CASRRVGGGLAGVEQYF. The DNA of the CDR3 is TGCGCCAGCCGAAGGGTCGGGGGGGGTCTAGCGGGCGTCGAGCAGTACTTC.

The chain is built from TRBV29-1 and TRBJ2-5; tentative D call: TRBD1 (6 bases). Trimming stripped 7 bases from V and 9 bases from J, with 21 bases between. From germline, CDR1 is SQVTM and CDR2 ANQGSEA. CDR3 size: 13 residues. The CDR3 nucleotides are TGCAGCGCCGTTACAGGGACCAATCAGCCCCAGTACTTC. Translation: CSAVTGTNQPQYF.

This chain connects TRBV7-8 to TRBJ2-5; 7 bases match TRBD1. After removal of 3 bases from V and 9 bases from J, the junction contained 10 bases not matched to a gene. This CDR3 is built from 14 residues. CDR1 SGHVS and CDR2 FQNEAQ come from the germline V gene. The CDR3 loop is CASSLDRRNQPQYF. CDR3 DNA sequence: TGTGCCAGCAGCTTGGACAGGCGGAATCAGCCCCAGTACTTC. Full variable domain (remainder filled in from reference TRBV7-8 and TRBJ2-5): GAGVSQSPRYKVAKRGQDVALRCDPISGHVSLFWYQQALGQGPEFLTYFQNEAQLDKSGLPSDRFFAERPEGSVSTLKIQRTQQEDSAVYLCASSLDRRNQPQYFGPGTRLLVL.

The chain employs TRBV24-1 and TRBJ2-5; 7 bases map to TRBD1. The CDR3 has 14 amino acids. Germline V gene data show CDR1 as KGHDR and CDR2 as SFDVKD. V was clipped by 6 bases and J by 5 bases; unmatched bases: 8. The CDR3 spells CATSYSIGGETQYF. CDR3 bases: TGTGCCACCAGTTACTCGATAGGGGGCGAGACCCAGTACTTC.

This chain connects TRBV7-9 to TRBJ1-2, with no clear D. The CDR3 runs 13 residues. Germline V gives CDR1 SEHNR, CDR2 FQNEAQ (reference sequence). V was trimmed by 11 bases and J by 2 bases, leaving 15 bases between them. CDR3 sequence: CAWSWLENYGYTF. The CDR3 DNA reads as TGTGCCTGGAGTTGGTTAGAAAACTATGGCTACACCTTC.

Written as DNA, the CDR3 is TGCAGCGCCGCGGGGGGCATCTATGGCTACACCTTC. Its translation is CSAAGGIYGYTF. The genes are TRBV29-1 and TRBJ1-2; D is possibly TRBD1 (6 bases). Trimming removed 7 bases from V and 4 bases from J, with 13 bases in between. The CDR3 runs 12 residues. Per germline, CDR1 SQVTM and CDR2 ANQGSEA.

CDR3 in DNA: TGTGCCAGCAGTTTAGGTGGGACAGAACAAGAGACCCAGTACTTC. It specifies CASSLGGTEQETQYF. The chain links TRBV9 to TRBJ2-5; 7 positions match TRBD1. Germline V gene lookup returns CDR1 SGDLS and CDR2 YYNGEE. The CDR3 runs to 15 residues. The ends lost 5 bases at V and 2 bases at J; junction bases unmatched: 9.

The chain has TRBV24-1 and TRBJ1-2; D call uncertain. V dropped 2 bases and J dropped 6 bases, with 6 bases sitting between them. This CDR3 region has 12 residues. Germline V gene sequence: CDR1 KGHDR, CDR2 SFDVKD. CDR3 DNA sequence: TGTGCCACCAGTGATTGGGAAGATGGCTACACCTTC. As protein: CATSDWEDGYTF.

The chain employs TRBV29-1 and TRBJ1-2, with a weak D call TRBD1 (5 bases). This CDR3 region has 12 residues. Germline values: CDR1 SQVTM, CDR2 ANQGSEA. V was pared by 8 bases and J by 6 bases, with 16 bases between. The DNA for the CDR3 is TGCAGCTCGGGCCGGGGGGAAGATGGCTACACCTTC. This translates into CSSGRGEDGYTF. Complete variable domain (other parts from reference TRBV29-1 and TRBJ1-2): SAVISQKPSRDICQRGTSLTIQCQVDSQVTMMFWYRQQPGQSLTLIATANQGSEATYESGFVIDKFPISRPNLTFSTLTVSNMSPEDSSIYLCSSGRGEDGYTFGSGTRLTVV.

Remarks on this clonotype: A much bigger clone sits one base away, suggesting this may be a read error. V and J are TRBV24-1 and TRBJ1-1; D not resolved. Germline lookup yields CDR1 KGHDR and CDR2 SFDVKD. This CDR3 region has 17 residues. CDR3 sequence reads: CASSGHSSTPGSSEAFF. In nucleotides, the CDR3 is TGTGCCAGCAGTGGTCACAGCTCTACCCCTGGTTCGTCTGAAGCTTTCTTT.

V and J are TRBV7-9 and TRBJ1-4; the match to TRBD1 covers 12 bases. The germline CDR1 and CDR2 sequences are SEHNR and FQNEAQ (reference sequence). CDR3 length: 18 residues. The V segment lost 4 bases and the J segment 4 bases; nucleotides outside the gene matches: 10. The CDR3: CASSSFRDRGRINEKLFF. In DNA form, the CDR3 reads TGTGCCAGCAGCTCATTCCGGGACAGGGGGCGTATTAATGAAAAACTGTTTTTT. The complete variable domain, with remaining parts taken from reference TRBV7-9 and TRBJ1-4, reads DTGVSQNPRHKITKRGQNVTFRCDPISEHNRLYWYRQTLGQGPEFLTYFQNEAQLEKSRLLSDRFSAERPKGSFSTLEIQRTEQGDSAMYLCASSSFRDRGRINEKLFFGSGTQLSVL.